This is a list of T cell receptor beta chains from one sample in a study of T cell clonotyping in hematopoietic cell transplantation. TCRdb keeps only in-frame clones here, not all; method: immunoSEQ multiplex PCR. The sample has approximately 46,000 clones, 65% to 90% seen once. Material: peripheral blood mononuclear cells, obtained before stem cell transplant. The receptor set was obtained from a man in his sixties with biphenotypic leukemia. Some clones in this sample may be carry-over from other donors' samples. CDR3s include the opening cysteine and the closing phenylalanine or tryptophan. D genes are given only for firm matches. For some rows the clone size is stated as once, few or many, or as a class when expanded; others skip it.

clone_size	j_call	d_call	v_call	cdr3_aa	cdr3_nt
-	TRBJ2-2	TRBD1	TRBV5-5	CASSQTGTTDTGELFF	TGTGCCAGCAGTCAGACAGGGACGACGGACACCGGGGAGCTGTTTTTT
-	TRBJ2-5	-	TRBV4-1	CASSPYVNRDKETQYF	TGCGCCAGCAGCCCTTATGTCAACCGGGACAAAGAGACCCAGTACTTC
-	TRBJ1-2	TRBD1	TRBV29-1	CSVGQGDGYTF	TGCAGCGTGGGACAGGGGGACGGCTACACCTTC
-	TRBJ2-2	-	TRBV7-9	CATGGELFF	TGTGCCACAGGGGGGGAGCTGTTTTTT
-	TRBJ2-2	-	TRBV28	CASIGRGRGNTGELFF	TGTGCCAGCATAGGAAGGGGACGGGGGAACACCGGGGAGCTGTTTTTT
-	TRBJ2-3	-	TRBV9	CASGRWATDTQYF	TGTGCCAGTGGCAGGTGGGCCACAGATACGCAGTATTTT
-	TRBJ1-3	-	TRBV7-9	CASSPRQTNTIYF	TGTGCCAGCAGCCCAAGACAGACAAACACCATATATTTT
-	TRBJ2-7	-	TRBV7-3	CASRPNSGREQYF	TGTGCCAGCAGGCCCAATTCCGGACGAGAGCAGTACTTC
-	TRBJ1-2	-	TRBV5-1	CASSLAVPDYGYTF	TGCGCCAGCAGCTTGGCGGTCCCTGACTATGGCTACACCTTC
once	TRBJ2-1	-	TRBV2	CASTGSGTRGGEQFF	TGTGCCAGCACCGGAAGCGGGACGCGAGGGGGGGAGCAGTTCTTC
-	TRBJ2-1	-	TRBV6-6	CASRDGTNNEQFF	TGTGCCAGCAGGGACGGTACCAACAATGAGCAGTTCTTC
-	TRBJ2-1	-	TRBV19	CASSIWSRPGQFF	TGTGCCAGTAGTATATGGAGCCGACCAGGACAGTTCTTC
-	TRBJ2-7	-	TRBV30	CAWSSGNPDYEQYF	TGTGCCTGGAGTTCGGGGAATCCCGACTACGAGCAGTACTTC
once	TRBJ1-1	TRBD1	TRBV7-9	CASSPAEGAWSTEAFF	TGTGCCAGCAGCCCCGCAGAGGGGGCTTGGAGCACTGAAGCTTTCTTT
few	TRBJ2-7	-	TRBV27	CASRAIERTYEQYF	TGTGCCAGCCGTGCTATCGAGCGGACCTACGAGCAGTACTTC
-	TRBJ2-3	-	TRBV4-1	CASSQGPMSLHSGGSTDTQYF	TGCGCCAGCAGCCAGGGCCCCATGAGCCTACATAGCGGAGGAAGCACAGATACGCAGTATTTT
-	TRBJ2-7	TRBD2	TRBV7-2	CASTLRAGDYEQYF	TGTGCCAGCACCCTTAGGGCGGGGGACTACGAGCAGTACTTC
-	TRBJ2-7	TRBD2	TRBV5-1	CASSKGLADYEQYF	TGCGCCAGCAGCAAGGGACTAGCGGACTACGAGCAGTACTTC
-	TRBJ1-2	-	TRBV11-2	CASTAGYMEGYTF	TGTGCCAGCACGGCAGGATATATGGAAGGCTACACCTTC
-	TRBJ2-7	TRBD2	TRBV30	CAWSLTSGIPREQYF	TGTGCCTGGAGTTTGACTAGCGGGATTCCGCGCGAGCAGTACTTC
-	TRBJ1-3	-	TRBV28	CASTRTNGNTIYF	TGTGCCAGCACCCGGACAAATGGAAACACCATATATTTT
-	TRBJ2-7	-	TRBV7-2	CASSLGPPEAYEQYF	TGTGCCAGCAGCTTAGGTCCCCCGGAAGCCTACGAGCAGTACTTC
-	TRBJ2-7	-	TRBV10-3	CAIGGSGATYEQYF	TGTGCCATCGGGGGCAGCGGGGCCACCTACGAGCAGTACTTC
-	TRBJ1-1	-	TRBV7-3	CASSLLGATEAFF	TGTGCCAGCAGCTTATTAGGGGCCACTGAAGCTTTCTTT
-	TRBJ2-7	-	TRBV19	CASSIWTNYEQYF	TGTGCCAGTAGTATTTGGACTAACTACGAGCAGTACTTC
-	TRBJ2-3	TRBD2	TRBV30	CAWSGSGGLTDTQYF	TGTGCCTGGAGCGGTAGCGGGGGGCTCACAGATACGCAGTATTTT
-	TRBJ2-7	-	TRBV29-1	CSVAGEIYEQYF	TGCAGCGTTGCGGGGGAAATCTACGAGCAGTACTTC